The sequence of this TCR beta chain was determined in a study of T-cell reconstitution after alpha-beta-depleted transplantation in children. Losses at the gene ends were 8 bases for V and 7 bases for J; bases not matched to a gene: 10. The CDR3 covers 12 residues. Germline V gives CDR1 SQVTM, CDR2 ANQGSEA. Molecular barcoding with unique molecular identifiers was used for the TCRbeta library. One entry per CDR3 protein, called by TCRdb with MiXCR from the PCR reads. The sample contains 400,000 to 500,000 distinct CDR3 sequences, roughly a tenth of which appear only once. In its sample, this clonotype was seen many times.

This material consisted of PBMCs from the stem cell graft donor, taken from the stem cell graft. The chain links TRBV29-1 to TRBJ2-7; 8 bases fit TRBD1. The TCR sequence derives from a human donor who donated a stem cell graft to a child with acute myeloid leukemia. This CDR3 is CSTITGGQEQYF. CDR3 DNA sequence: TGCAGCACCATCACAGGGGGTCAAGAGCAGTACTTC.